The rows below give T cell receptor beta chains drawn from one sample of a study of shared clonotypes between healthy human individuals. Only in-frame clones appear in the TCRdb table, and some are missing; sequencing was by immunoSEQ multiplex PCR. The sample consists of around 700,000 clones, about 91% of them appearing once. Sequencing was carried out using naive CD8+ T cells sorted from blood. Every receptor here comes from a man aged 25 to 40 in good health. The conserved cysteine and the conserved F or W are not part of the CDR3 here. Fields, in order: V gene, CDR3 length, J gene, CDR3 protein.

v_gene: TRBV6-4
len: 13
j_gene: TRBJ2-2
CDR3aa: ASSDRQGFTGELF

v_gene: TRBV7-9
len: 15
j_gene: TRBJ2-7
CDR3aa: ASSLGFSGQGEDEQY

v_gene: TRBV9
len: 14
j_gene: TRBJ2-3
CDR3aa: ASSVAWGLPTDTQY

v_gene: TRBV5-1
len: 13
j_gene: TRBJ2-3
CDR3aa: ASSLIQGDTDTQY

v_gene: TRBV7-9
len: 12
j_gene: TRBJ2-7
CDR3aa: ASSLGPGVDEQY

v_gene: TRBV9
len: 13
j_gene: TRBJ1-4
CDR3aa: ASSVGWQGKEKLF

v_gene: TRBV19
len: 15
j_gene: TRBJ2-3
CDR3aa: ASTSGGREGSTDTQY

v_gene: TRBV7-9
len: 11
j_gene: TRBJ1-1
CDR3aa: ASSFEGGNEAF

v_gene: TRBV9
len: 13
j_gene: TRBJ2-1
CDR3aa: ASSVDGRTYNEQF

v_gene: TRBV7-7
len: 13
j_gene: TRBJ2-2
CDR3aa: ASSSPDVNTGELF

v_gene: TRBV4-3
len: 13
j_gene: TRBJ2-7
CDR3aa: ASSQRTGGGYEQY

v_gene: TRBV7-9
len: 12
j_gene: TRBJ2-7
CDR3aa: ASSVGDTSYEQY

v_gene: TRBV29-1
len: 13
j_gene: TRBJ2-4
CDR3aa: SAEGTGLAKNIQY

v_gene: TRBV19
len: 12
j_gene: TRBJ1-1
CDR3aa: ASSILATNTEAF

v_gene: TRBV27
len: 11
j_gene: TRBJ2-5
CDR3aa: ASSLVGPETQY

v_gene: TRBV25-1
len: 11
j_gene: TRBJ1-4
CDR3aa: ASSGRPNEKLF

v_gene: TRBV5-1
len: 11
j_gene: TRBJ1-1
CDR3aa: ASSLYVGAEAF

v_gene: TRBV28
len: 13
j_gene: TRBJ2-5
CDR3aa: ASSLVVGGSETQY

v_gene: TRBV27
len: 13
j_gene: TRBJ2-3
CDR3aa: ASSLSTGGTDTQY

v_gene: TRBV2
len: 13
j_gene: TRBJ2-7
CDR3aa: ASSEGETDLYEQY

v_gene: TRBV6-5
len: 12
j_gene: TRBJ2-1
CDR3aa: ASSYLTSFNEQF

v_gene: TRBV7-8
len: 12
j_gene: TRBJ2-5
CDR3aa: ASSFGTGQETQY

v_gene: TRBV11-2
len: 16
j_gene: TRBJ1-3
CDR3aa: ASSFARAKNGSGNTIY

v_gene: TRBV4-1
len: 10
j_gene: TRBJ2-7
CDR3aa: ASSLPFGEQY

v_gene: TRBV5-5
len: 12
j_gene: TRBJ2-1
CDR3aa: ASSLAGGPYEQF

v_gene: TRBV29-1
len: 12
j_gene: TRBJ2-5
CDR3aa: SVDEKSRGETQY

v_gene: TRBV30
len: 10
j_gene: TRBJ2-1
CDR3aa: AARLAVNEQF

v_gene: TRBV15
len: 14
j_gene: TRBJ2-4
CDR3aa: ATSISDRGPKNIQY

v_gene: TRBV29-1
len: 11
j_gene: TRBJ2-2
CDR3aa: SVEYVNTGELF

v_gene: TRBV23-1
len: 12
j_gene: TRBJ1-2
CDR3aa: ASSQRGFNYGYT

v_gene: TRBV5-1
len: 12
j_gene: TRBJ2-7
CDR3aa: ASSLEGLSYEQY

v_gene: TRBV27
len: 13
j_gene: TRBJ2-7
CDR3aa: ASSLGSGHLNEQY

v_gene: TRBV12-2
len: 17
j_gene: TRBJ2-7
CDR3aa: ASRLATYMDKGCRHEQY

v_gene: TRBV7-2
len: 12
j_gene: TRBJ2-1
CDR3aa: ASSSHDRDYEQF

v_gene: TRBV19
len: 13
j_gene: TRBJ2-2
CDR3aa: ASYQGIGNTGELF

v_gene: TRBV27
len: 12
j_gene: TRBJ1-1
CDR3aa: ASRSRQENTEAF

v_gene: TRBV14
len: 12
j_gene: TRBJ2-5
CDR3aa: ASSQMIGQETQY

v_gene: TRBV28
len: 13
j_gene: TRBJ1-1
CDR3aa: ASSDDRAPNTEAF

v_gene: TRBV7-9
len: 10
j_gene: TRBJ2-2
CDR3aa: ASSSGSGELF

v_gene: TRBV7-2
len: 12
j_gene: TRBJ2-3
CDR3aa: ASSSQGVPDTQY

v_gene: TRBV7-3
len: 11
j_gene: TRBJ1-1
CDR3aa: ASSPGGNTEAF